The source of this TCR beta chain is a study of regulatory T cells in long-lasting Graves disease. Study-wide results and limits: Limited samples may have lowered accuracy. There was favoring of TRBV28, TRBJ1-2 and TRBJ2-5 in persistent disease.

Germline V CDR1 and CDR2: MNHNS, SASEGT. The CDR3 is made up of 16 amino acids. The V end was cut by 2 bases, the J end by 5 bases, with 16 bases between. This clonotype has a handful of counts. What it binds is not known. Sequencing libraries for TCR beta were prepared with iRepertoire HTBI primers and Arm-PCR of CDR3 regions. TCRdb analysed the multiplex PCR reads with MiXCR anew, one entry per CDR3 protein. This table holds 450,000 to 650,000 distinct CDR3 sequences, 16% found once. Indicated time point: newly diagnosed GD, antithyroid drugs for less than 3 months. Extracted PBMC RNA gave rise to the TCR library. These data also featured in a second study, about T cells in Graves' hyperthyroidism and ophthalmopathy. That study reports: The study enrolled patients aged 18 to 65 with newly diagnosed hyperthyroidism of under 2 months' duration. The primer set for the first-round RT-PCR of the TCR CDR3 was HTBI.

This sample comprised peripheral blood mononuclear cells (PBMCs), obtained at new diagnosis, from a patient treated with antithyroid drugs. The sequence was collected from a woman in her forties or fifties with Graves disease. The chain uses TRBV6-1 and TRBJ1-5; no reliable D call. The CDR3 nucleotides read TGTGCCAGCAGTGAACCCGGAGCGGCCAAGCATCAGCCCCAGCATTTT. Protein sequence: CASSEPGAAKHQPQHF.